The rows below give T cell receptor beta chains drawn from one sample of a study of long-term antiretroviral therapy in people with HIV. Libraries were prepared by immunoSEQ multiplex PCR; TCRdb keeps only in-frame clonotypes and omits some of them. The data contain 42,000 or so clones, more than 80% of them singletons. The source material was unsorted PBMCs, sampled 3.1 years after starting antiretroviral therapy. These TCRs come from a woman in her forties or fifties with HIV. The CDR3 runs from the conserved cysteine through the conserved F or W. D genes are given only for firm matches. Clone size appears in some rows only: once, few, many, or a class for an expanded clone.

j_call v_call d_call clone_size cdr3_nt cdr3_aa
TRBJ1-2 TRBV29-1 NA NA TGCAGCCTAGGACGGAACTATGGCTACACCTTC CSLGRNYGYTF
TRBJ2-3 TRBV9 TRBD2 NA TGTGCCAGCAGCGTTCTAGCGGGGGGGCAAACAGATACGCAGTATTTT CASSVLAGGQTDTQYF
TRBJ2-7 TRBV14 NA once TGTGCCAGCAGCCTATGGGGCTACTACGAGCAGTACTTC CASSLWGYYEQYF
TRBJ2-7 TRBV5-6 NA NA TGTGCCAGCAGTTTTGAAGAGATAAAGGACAGAGACTTC CASSFEEIKDRDF
TRBJ2-7 TRBV14 NA NA TGTGCCAGCAGCCAGGACAGCTCCTACGAGCAGTACTTC CASSQDSSYEQYF
TRBJ1-2 TRBV4-1 NA NA TGCGCCAGCAGCCAACACCGAGTCATTGGGAACTATGGCTACACCTTC CASSQHRVIGNYGYTF
TRBJ2-7 TRBV7-2 NA NA TGTGCCAGCAGCTATGGTTTTCCCTACGAGCAGTACTTC CASSYGFPYEQYF
TRBJ1-2 TRBV7-9 NA NA TGTGCCAGCAGCGCCGGGACCTCTATCTATGGCTACACCTTC CASSAGTSIYGYTF
TRBJ2-7 TRBV7-9 TRBD1 NA TGTGCCAGCAGCTTAAAGGTCGCAGGGGGAGCCTACGAGCAGTACTTC CASSLKVAGGAYEQYF
TRBJ1-1 TRBV18 NA few TGTGCCAGCTCCGACATGATGAACACTGAAGCTTTCTTT CASSDMMNTEAFF
TRBJ1-2 TRBV9 TRBD1 once TGTGCCAGCAGCGTATCTGGGACAGGGAGTTCATGGGGTAACTATGGCTACACCTTC CASSVSGTGSSWGNYGYTF
TRBJ2-4 TRBV18 NA NA TGTGCCAGCTCACCTTTACGGGGCAAAAACATTCAGTACTTC CASSPLRGKNIQYF
TRBJ1-2 TRBV2 TRBD1 once TGTGCCAGCACTGTAGGGGGCGAGGGGAACTATGGCTACACCTTC CASTVGGEGNYGYTF
TRBJ1-2 TRBV7-9 NA NA TGTGCCAGCAGCGGAGGGGTACACTATGGCTACACCTTC CASSGGVHYGYTF
TRBJ1-1 TRBV27 NA NA TGTGCCAGCAGTTCCCCTTCGGGGGGGAACACTGAAGCTTTCTTT CASSSPSGGNTEAFF
TRBJ2-7 TRBV18 TRBD1 NA TGTGCCAGCTCAACACAGGGGTTCTCCTACGAGCAGTACTTC CASSTQGFSYEQYF
TRBJ2-2 TRBV6-6 NA NA TGTGCCAGCAGTCTCAGGGTAGCCCTTACCGGGGAGCTGTTTTTT CASSLRVALTGELFF
TRBJ2-1 TRBV6-1 NA NA TGTGCCAGCAGTGAACCGGGGCCCGTGGTGAATGAGCAGTTCTTC CASSEPGPVVNEQFF
TRBJ1-1 TRBV5-6 TRBD1 NA TGTGCCAGCACGTACAGGGGGACCAAGAACACTGAAGCTTTCTTT CASTYRGTKNTEAFF
TRBJ1-1 TRBV5-1 NA once TGCGCCAGCAGCTCCGAAGAATTGTGGGGCCTCGGGACTGAAGCTTTCTTT CASSSEELWGLGTEAFF
TRBJ2-2 TRBV7-2 NA NA TGTGCCAGCAGCTTTCAACCCACCGGGGAGCTGTTTTTT CASSFQPTGELFF
TRBJ1-4 TRBV5-6 TRBD1 NA TGTGCCAGCAGCCCGTACGACAGGGGGCGGAATGAAAAACTGTTTTTT CASSPYDRGRNEKLFF
TRBJ1-5 TRBV10-3 NA once TGTGCCATCAGACAGGGTACCAATCAGCCCCAGCATTTT CAIRQGTNQPQHF
TRBJ2-1 TRBV7-9 NA NA TGTGCCAGCAGCTTAGTCCCGCGGGGCGGCAATGAGCAGTTCTTC CASSLVPRGGNEQFF
TRBJ1-2 TRBV30 NA NA TGTGCCTGGACTATCAGAGGGCAGGGCTATGGCTACACCTTC CAWTIRGQGYGYTF
TRBJ1-2 TRBV7-9 TRBD1 NA TGTGCCAGCAGCCGTCCAGGGGGGTATGGCTACACCTTC CASSRPGGYGYTF
TRBJ1-6 TRBV6-6 TRBD1 NA TGTGCCAGCAGTTACACTAGGACAGGGCCCGAGGCACCCCTCCACTTT CASSYTRTGPEAPLHF
TRBJ2-7 TRBV5-4 TRBD1 once TGTGCCAGCAGCTTGGGATTCAGGGGGCCCTCCTACGAGCAGTACTTC CASSLGFRGPSYEQYF
TRBJ2-7 TRBV27 NA NA TGTGCCAGCAGTTTATATTCTCCGGGCAGGGGAGCCTACGAGCAGTACTTC CASSLYSPGRGAYEQYF
TRBJ2-1 TRBV6-5 NA NA TGTGCCAGCAGTTACGTCAGGACCAACAGGGTCAGTGAGCAGTTCTTC CASSYVRTNRVSEQFF
TRBJ2-1 TRBV18 TRBD1 NA TGTGCCAGCTCACCTGGGGACAGGCGAGGGGGGCAGTTCTTC CASSPGDRRGGQFF
TRBJ1-1 TRBV10-1 NA few TGCGCCAGCAGTGAGTCGAGCCGGAACACTGAAGCTTTCTTT CASSESSRNTEAFF
TRBJ2-1 TRBV18 NA NA TGTGCCAGCTCACCACCGGTGCGGTACAATGAGCAGTTCTTC CASSPPVRYNEQFF
TRBJ2-1 TRBV18 TRBD2 NA TGTGCCAGCTCACCACTGGTAGCGGGGGGGCAGGATGAGCAGTTCTTC CASSPLVAGGQDEQFF
TRBJ2-7 TRBV13 TRBD2 NA TGTGCCAGCAGCAAGGGACTAGCGGGTCTTGCCTACGAGCAGTACTTC CASSKGLAGLAYEQYF
TRBJ2-6 TRBV21-1 NA NA TGTGCCAGCAGCAAAGCGCGGGAGGGCCCTGTCTCTGGGGCCAACGTCCTGACTTTC CASSKAREGPVSGANVLTF
TRBJ1-5 TRBV6-6 NA NA TGTGCCAGCAGTAGAAGAACACAGGGAGATCAGCCCCAGCATTTT CASSRRTQGDQPQHF
TRBJ1-2 TRBV4-1 NA once TGCGCCAGCAGCCTTGGACTAAAAGACTATGGCTACACCTTC CASSLGLKDYGYTF